This T cell receptor beta chain was recovered during a study of T cell repertoires in cytomegalovirus infection. Regarding this clonotype: Its target is not known.

CDR3 length: 16 amino acids. V dropped 6 bases and J dropped 5 bases, with 22 bases sitting between them. MiXCR, run by TCRdb on the reads, gives a single entry per CDR3 protein. The sample has 450,000 to 550,000 distinct CDR3 sequences, roughly 42% seen once. The clonotype originates from a human donor in good health (CMV status not recorded). Some clones in this sample may be carry-over from other donors' samples. The chain couples TRBV12-3 or TRBV12-4 to TRBJ1-2, with D unclear. This sample comprised cultured PBMCs, obtained from culture after CMV antigen stimulation. The CDR3 loop reads CASSQTFGPVEYGYTF. The DNA of the CDR3 is TGTGCCAGCAGCCAGACGTTTGGTCCAGTCGAATATGGCTACACCTTC.